The next 19 T cell receptor beta chains were all read from a single sample in a study of tumor and adjacent non-tumor tissue in lung cancer. A modified ARM-PCR protocol with three rounds of nested PCR amplified TCRbeta. TCRdb analysed the multiplex PCR reads with MiXCR anew, one entry per CDR3 protein. The sample has 100,000 or so distinct CDR3 sequences; 65% are singletons. RNA was extracted from bulk tissue without any cell sorting. This non-tumor lung sample came from over 3 cm beyond the tumor edge. The sequenced sample consisted of distant non-tumor lung tissue. All receptors derive from a young man with non-small cell lung cancer.

A word on this clonotype: Given a much more abundant clone one base away, this may be a read error. The chain employs TRBV24-1 and TRBJ1-5; tentatively, D is TRBD1 (6 bases). With 4 bases removed from V and 2 bases from J, the gap between germline ends came to 17 bases. This CDR3 region has 17 residues. Per the germline V gene, CDR1 is KGHDR and CDR2 is SFDVKD. This CDR3 reads CATSDSRVGGGNQPQHF. DNA of the CDR3: TGTGCCACCAGTGACTCCAGGGTTGGGGGCGGCAATCAGCCCCAGCATTTT.

For this clonotype: As the CDR3 is not closed by the conserved phenylalanine or tryptophan, this likely results from a read error. In DNA, the CDR3 is TGTGCCAGCTCGGTCGCCAGCGGGAACACCGGGGAACTGTTTTGT. Encoded protein: CASSVASGNTGELFC. The chain has TRBV11-2 and TRBJ2-2, with 7 bases identical to TRBD2. Per the germline V gene, CDR1 is SGHAT and CDR2 is FQNNGV. The CDR3 is made up of 15 amino acids.

Note on this clonotype: In this CDR3 the conserved last residue, phenylalanine or tryptophan, is missing, so a read error is likely. The gene calls are TRBV11-2 and TRBJ2-2; 11 nucleotides line up with TRBD2. The germline gives CDR1 SGHAT, CDR2 FQNNGV. This CDR3 spans 16 amino acids. The CDR3 nucleotides are TGTGCCACCAGCTTAGTACTAGCGGGAGAAACCGGGGAGCTGTTTGTT. This gives the protein CATSLVLAGETGELFV.

The chain recombines TRBV10-3 with TRBJ1-5; no reliable D call. TRBJ2-3 matches the DNA end more closely, so the J call is doubtful. Germline V gene lookup returns CDR1 ENHRY and CDR2 SYGVKD. CDR3 size: 13 residues. CDR3 sequence: CAISGTGPQPQYF. CDR3 coding DNA: TGTGCCATCAGTGGTACGGGCCCTCAGCCCCAGTATTTT.

A remark on this clonotype: This could be a read error, since a much larger clone is one nucleotide away. This chain joins TRBV6-2 or TRBV6-3 and TRBJ2-3; D uncertain. CDR1 and CDR2 (germline): MNHEY, SVGEGT. This CDR3 comprises 13 residues. V was shortened by 0 bases and J by 5 bases, with 6 bases between the two germline ends. DNA for the CDR3: TGTGCCAGCAGTTACTCAAGGGTAGATACGCAGTATTTT. This sequence encodes CASSYSRVDTQYF.

CDR3 nucleotide sequence: TGCTTTGCTAGAGATTCAGGGAGCGGAGCTAACTATGGCTACACCTTC. Translated, it gives CFARDSGSGANYGYTF. The V and J genes are TRBV20-1 and TRBJ1-2; D perhaps matches TRBD1 (5 bases). Looked up from germline, CDR1 is DFQATT and CDR2 is SNEGSKA (reference sequence). This CDR3 has 16 residues.

Many counts were recorded for this clonotype. V gene TRBV4-1 combines with J gene TRBJ2-5, with D perhaps TRBD2 (5 bases). The CDR3 consists of 15 residues. The V and J ends lost 0 bases and 7 bases respectively, with 15 bases between them. CDR1 and CDR2 from the germline V gene are MGHRA and YSYEKL. Written as DNA, the CDR3 is TGCGCCAGCAGCCAAGAGTCCCCTGTGGCGGGGACCCAGTACTTC. This gives the protein CASSQESPVAGTQYF.

The V and J genes are TRBV20-1 and TRBJ2-7, with D possibly being TRBD2 (6 bases). This CDR3 has 15 residues. Germline V gene lookup returns CDR1 DFQATT and CDR2 SNEGSKA (reference sequence). V lost 5 bases, J lost 10 bases, and 27 bases lay in between. This CDR3 reads CSALVGGASSYYQYF. The CDR3 DNA reads as TGCAGTGCTCTCGTGGGGGGTGCGAGCTCCTACTATCAGTACTTC.

The chain links TRBV19 to TRBJ2-3; TRBD2 matches 10 bases. The germline gives CDR1 LNHDA, CDR2 SQIVND (reference sequence). The CDR3 spans 16 residues. The V segment lost 3 bases and the J segment 3 bases; nucleotides outside the gene matches: 6. CDR3 sequence (DNA): TGTGCCAGTAGTATTGGAGCGGGAGGGCCGACAGATACGCAGTATTTT. Amino acids: CASSIGAGGPTDTQYF.

Regarding this clonotype: At one of its ends the junction is not consistent with the germline gene, which may arise from a read error. The V call is TRBV20-1, the J call TRBJ2-1; no firm D call. Germline CDR1 DFQATT, CDR2 SNEGSKA (reference sequence). The CDR3 has 16 residues. The CDR3 bases are TGCAATGCTAGAGATCCCACTGGTGGCTCCTACAATGAGCAGTTCTTC. The encoded protein is CNARDPTGGSYNEQFF.

Worth noting for this clonotype: A much larger clone lies a single base off, so this may be a read error. This chain uses TRBV11-2 with TRBJ2-1, with a possible D match to TRBD2 (5 bases). The CDR3 sequence is 12 residues long. Germline V gene lookup returns CDR1 SGHAT and CDR2 FQNNGV. For the CDR3, the DNA is TGTGCCAGCAGCTTTGGACTGACTAAGCAATTCTTC. Translated, it gives CASSFGLTKQFF. The entire variable domain, with the rest obtained from reference TRBV11-2 and TRBJ2-1, is as follows: EAGVAQSPRYKIIEKRQSVAFWCNPISGHATLYWYQQILGQGPKLLIQFQNNGVVDDSQLPKDRFSAERLKGVDSTLKIQPAKLEDSAVYLCASSFGLTKQFFGPGTRLTVL.

This clonotype occurred a few times. The J gene is TRBJ1-1, the V gene TRBV12-3 or TRBV12-4, with unresolved D. This CDR3 is 14 amino acids long. V lost 2 bases and J 5 bases, leaving 12 bases between the germline ends. This chain's CDR3 is CASSLQRLITEAFF. CDR3 coding DNA: TGTGCCAGCAGTTTACAGAGGTTAATTACTGAAGCTTTCTTT.

About this clonotype itself: Germline and junction disagree at one end, which may indicate a read error. The chain employs TRBV6-6 and TRBJ2-5; perhaps TRBD2 as D (6 bases). The CDR3 extends over 12 amino acids. In germline, CDR1 is MNHNY, CDR2 SVGAGI (reference sequence). The chain's CDR3 is CTSSGYRETQYF. In DNA, the CDR3 is TGTACCAGCAGCGGATATCGGGAGACCCAGTACTTT.

About this clonotype: Because the CDR3 is missing its conserved closing phenylalanine or tryptophan, this is likely a read error. The chain recombines TRBV6-2 or TRBV6-3 with TRBJ2-1, with a tentative D call TRBD1 (6 bases). The CDR3 contains 20 residues. Germline assignment: CDR1 MNHEY and CDR2 SVGEGT. The CDR3 nucleotides read TGTGCCAGCAATTACTCGGCGGTACAGGGCTACCTAAGCTCCTACAATGAGCAGTTCTTA. Its protein is CASNYSAVQGYLSSYNEQFL.

A word on this clonotype: A junction end diverges from the germline sequence, so it may reflect a read error. The V and J genes are TRBV20-1 and TRBJ2-1; D is unclear. This CDR3 contains 13 residues. The germline V gene encodes CDR1 DFQATT and CDR2 SNEGSKA (reference sequence). The CDR3 spells CSVRDGISNEQFF. CDR3 DNA sequence: TGCAGTGTTAGAGATGGTATTTCGAATGAGCAGTTTTTC.

In its sample, this clonotype was seen many times. The gene calls are TRBV6-5 and TRBJ2-5; no clear D gene. The CDR3 has 12 residues. Trimming took off 5 bases at V and 2 bases at J, with 6 bases between the two ends. Germline loops: CDR1 MNHEY, CDR2 SVGAGI. CDR3 DNA: TGTGCCAGCAGTGCCTCTCAAGAGACCCAGTACTTC. Translating it yields CASSASQETQYF.

This clonotype has just a few counts. No conserved phenylalanine or tryptophan ends this CDR3, so it is likely a read error. The chain uses TRBV11-3 and TRBJ2-1; tentatively, D is TRBD2 (6 bases). Trimming left V 3 bases short and J 6 bases short, with 15 bases between. The CDR3 length is 15 residues. CDR1 SGHNT and CDR2 YENEEA come from the germline V gene. The CDR3 is CASSFEVGTCNEQFS. The CDR3 DNA is TGTGCCAGCAGCTTCGAGGTCGGGACTTGCAATGAGCAGTTCTCC.

The genes are TRBV11-2 and TRBJ2-3; D unclear. The CDR3 spans 14 residues. The V end lost 0 bases, the J end lost 10 bases, and 14 bases lay between the germline ends. CDR1 is SGHAT, CDR2 FQNNGV, per germline. This chain's CDR3 is CASSLDPATDAQYF. In DNA form, the CDR3 reads TGTGCCAGCAGCTTAGACCCTGCCACGGATGCGCAGTATTTT.

Comment on this clonotype: At one end the junction does not follow the germline gene, possibly because of a read error. The rearrangement joins TRBV4-3 to TRBJ2-3; 10 nucleotides match TRBD1. The CDR3 covers 16 residues. Germline CDR1 is LGHNA and CDR2 is YSLEER. The CDR3: CVSSQDATGGGYMQYF. The CDR3 nucleotides read TGCGTCAGCAGCCAAGATGCGACAGGGGGCGGGTATATGCAATATTTT.